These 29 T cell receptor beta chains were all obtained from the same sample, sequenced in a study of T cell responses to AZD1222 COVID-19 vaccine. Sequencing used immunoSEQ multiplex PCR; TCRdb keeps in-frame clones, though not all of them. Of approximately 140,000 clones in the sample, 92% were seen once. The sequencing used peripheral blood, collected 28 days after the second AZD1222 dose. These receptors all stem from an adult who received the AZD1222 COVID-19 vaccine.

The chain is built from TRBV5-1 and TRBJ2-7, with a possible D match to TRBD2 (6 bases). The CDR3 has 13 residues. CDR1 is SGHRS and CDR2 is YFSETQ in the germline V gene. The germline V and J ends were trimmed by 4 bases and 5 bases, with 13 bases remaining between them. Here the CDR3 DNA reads TGCGCCAGCAGCCTGGTGCCGGGGGACGAGCAGTACTTC. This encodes CASSLVPGDEQYF.

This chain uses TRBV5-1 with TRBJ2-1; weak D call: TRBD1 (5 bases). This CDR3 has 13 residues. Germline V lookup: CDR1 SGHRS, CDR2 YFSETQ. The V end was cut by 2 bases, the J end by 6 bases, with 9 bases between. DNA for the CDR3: TGCGCCAGCAGCTTAGACCAGGGCAATGAGCAGTTCTTC. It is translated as CASSLDQGNEQFF.

CDR3 protein: CASSEMWAYDDYGYTF. CDR3 DNA sequence: TGTGCCAGCAGTGAAATGTGGGCTTACGATGACTATGGCTACACCTTC. The chain combines TRBV6-1 with TRBJ1-2; D call uncertain. Trimming removed 2 bases from V and 3 bases from J, with 16 bases in between. Germline V lookup: CDR1 MNHNS, CDR2 SASEGT. CDR3 size: 16 residues.

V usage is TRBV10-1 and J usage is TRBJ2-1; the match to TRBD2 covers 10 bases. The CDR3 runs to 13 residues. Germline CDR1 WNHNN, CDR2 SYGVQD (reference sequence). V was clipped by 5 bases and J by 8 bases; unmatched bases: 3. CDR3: CASSSGGAYEQFF. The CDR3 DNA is TGCGCCAGCAGTAGCGGGGGGGCCTATGAGCAGTTCTTC.

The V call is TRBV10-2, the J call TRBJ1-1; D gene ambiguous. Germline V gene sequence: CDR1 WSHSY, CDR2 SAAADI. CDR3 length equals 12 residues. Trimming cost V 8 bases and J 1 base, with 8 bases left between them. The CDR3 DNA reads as TGCGCCAGCTTAAAGGGGAACACTGAAGCTTTCTTT. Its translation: CASLKGNTEAFF.

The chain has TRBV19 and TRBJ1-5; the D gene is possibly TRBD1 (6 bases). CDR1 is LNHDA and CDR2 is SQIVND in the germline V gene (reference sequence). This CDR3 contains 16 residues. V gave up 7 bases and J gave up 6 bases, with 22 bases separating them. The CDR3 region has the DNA TGTGCCAGTACCGCGCTGGCTCGGGGGGCAGGTCAGCCCCAGCATTTT. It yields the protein CASTALARGAGQPQHF. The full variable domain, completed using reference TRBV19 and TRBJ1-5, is DGGITQSPKYLFRKEGQNVTLSCEQNLNHDAMYWYRQDPGQGLRLIYYSQIVNDFQKGDIAEGYSVSREKKESFPLTVTSAQKNPTAFYLCASTALARGAGQPQHFGDGTRLSIL.

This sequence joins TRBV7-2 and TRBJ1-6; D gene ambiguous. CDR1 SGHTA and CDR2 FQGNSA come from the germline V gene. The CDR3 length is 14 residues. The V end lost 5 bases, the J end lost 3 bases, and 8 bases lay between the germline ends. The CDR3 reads CASSPAGYNSPLHF. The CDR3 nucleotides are TGTGCCAGCAGCCCCGCCGGCTATAATTCACCCCTCCACTTT.

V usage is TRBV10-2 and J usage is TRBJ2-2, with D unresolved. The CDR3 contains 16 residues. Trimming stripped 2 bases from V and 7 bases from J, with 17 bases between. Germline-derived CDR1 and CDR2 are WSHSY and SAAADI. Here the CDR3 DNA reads TGCGCCAGCAGTGAGCTCGAAAGGGCGTTCGGCGGGGAGCTGTTTTTT. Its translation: CASSELERAFGGELFF.

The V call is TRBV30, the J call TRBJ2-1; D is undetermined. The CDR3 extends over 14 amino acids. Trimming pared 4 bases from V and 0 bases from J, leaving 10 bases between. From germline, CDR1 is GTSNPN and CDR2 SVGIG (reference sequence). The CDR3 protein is CAWNMLSSYNEQFF. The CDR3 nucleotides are TGTGCCTGGAATATGCTAAGCTCCTACAATGAGCAGTTCTTC.

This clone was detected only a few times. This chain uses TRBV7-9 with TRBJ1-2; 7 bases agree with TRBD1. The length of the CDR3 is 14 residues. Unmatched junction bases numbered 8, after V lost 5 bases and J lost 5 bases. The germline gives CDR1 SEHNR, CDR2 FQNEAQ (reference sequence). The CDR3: CASSPSAGGYGYTF. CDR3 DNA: TGTGCCAGCAGCCCGTCGGCAGGGGGGTATGGCTACACCTTC.

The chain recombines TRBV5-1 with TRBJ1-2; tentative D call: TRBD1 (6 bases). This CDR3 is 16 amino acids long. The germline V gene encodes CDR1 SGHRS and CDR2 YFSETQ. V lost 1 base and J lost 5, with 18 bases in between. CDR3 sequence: CASSLWSRDTSYGYTF. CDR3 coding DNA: TGCGCCAGCAGCTTGTGGTCTCGGGACACCTCTTATGGCTACACCTTC. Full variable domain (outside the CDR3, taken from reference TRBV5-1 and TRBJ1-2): KAGVTQTPRYLIKTRGQQVTLSCSPISGHRSVSWYQQTPGQGLQFLFEYFSETQRNKGNFPGRFSGRQFSNSRSEMNVSTLELGDSALYLCASSLWSRDTSYGYTFGSGTRLTVV.

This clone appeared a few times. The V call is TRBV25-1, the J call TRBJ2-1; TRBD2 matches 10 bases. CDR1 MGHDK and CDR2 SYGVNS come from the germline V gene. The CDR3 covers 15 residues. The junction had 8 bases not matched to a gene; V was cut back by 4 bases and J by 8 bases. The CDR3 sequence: CASSGKAGGLDEQFF. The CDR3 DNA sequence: TGTGCCAGCAGTGGCAAAGCGGGGGGGCTGGATGAGCAGTTCTTC.

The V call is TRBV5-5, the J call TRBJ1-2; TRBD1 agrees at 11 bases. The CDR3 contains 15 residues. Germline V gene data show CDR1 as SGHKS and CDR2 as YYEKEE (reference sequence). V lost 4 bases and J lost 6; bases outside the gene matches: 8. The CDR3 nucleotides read TGTGCCAGCAGCGGGACAGGGGGATTTGGAAATGGCTACACCTTC. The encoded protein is CASSGTGGFGNGYTF.

As DNA, the CDR3 is TGTGCCAGCAGTTTGGAGGGGGGATTTAGAAGGGCCAAAAACATTCAGTACTTC. Residues: CASSLEGGFRRAKNIQYF. The chain couples TRBV27 to TRBJ2-4; tentatively, D is TRBD1 or TRBD2 (6 bases each). The CDR3 runs 18 residues. Germline CDR1 MNHEY, CDR2 SMNVEV (reference sequence). V lost 3 bases and J 1 base, leaving 19 bases between the germline ends.

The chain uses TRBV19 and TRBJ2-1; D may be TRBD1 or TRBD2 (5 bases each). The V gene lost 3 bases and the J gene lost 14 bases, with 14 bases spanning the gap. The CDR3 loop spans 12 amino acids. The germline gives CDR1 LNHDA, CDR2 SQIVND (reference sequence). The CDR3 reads CASSIGDGHKFF. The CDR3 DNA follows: TGTGCCAGTAGTATTGGGGACGGCCATAAGTTCTTC.

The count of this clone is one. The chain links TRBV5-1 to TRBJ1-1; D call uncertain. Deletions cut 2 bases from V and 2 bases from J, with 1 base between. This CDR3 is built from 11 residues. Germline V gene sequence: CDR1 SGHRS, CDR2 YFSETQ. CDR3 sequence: CASSFNTEAFF. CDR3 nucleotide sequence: TGCGCCAGCAGCTTTAACACTGAAGCTTTCTTT.

This CDR3 is CASSVIGIGSYEQYF. CDR3 sequence (DNA): TGTGCCAGCAGTGTCATAGGGATTGGCTCCTACGAGCAGTACTTC. V usage is TRBV2 and J usage is TRBJ2-7; unclear D gene. CDR1 is SNHLY and CDR2 is FYNNEI in the germline V gene. V shed 4 bases and J shed 0 bases, with 13 bases lying between them. CDR3 size: 15 residues.

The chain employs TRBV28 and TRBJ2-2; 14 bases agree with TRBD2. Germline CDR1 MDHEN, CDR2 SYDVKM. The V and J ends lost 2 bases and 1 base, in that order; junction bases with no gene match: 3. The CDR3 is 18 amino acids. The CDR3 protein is CASSLPGLAGENTGELFF. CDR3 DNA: TGTGCCAGCAGTTTACCGGGACTAGCGGGAGAGAACACCGGGGAGCTGTTTTTT.

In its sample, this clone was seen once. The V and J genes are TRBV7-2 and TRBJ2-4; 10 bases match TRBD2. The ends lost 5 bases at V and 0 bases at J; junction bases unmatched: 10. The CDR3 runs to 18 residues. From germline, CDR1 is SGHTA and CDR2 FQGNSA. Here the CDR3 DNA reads TGTGCCAGCAGCCCAGGACTAGCGGCCTCTCTAGCCAAAAACATTCAGTACTTC. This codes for CASSPGLAASLAKNIQYF.

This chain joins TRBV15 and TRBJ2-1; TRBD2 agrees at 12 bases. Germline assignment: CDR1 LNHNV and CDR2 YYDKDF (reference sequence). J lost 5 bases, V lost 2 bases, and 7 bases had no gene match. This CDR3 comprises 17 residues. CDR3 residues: CATSRSRLAGAHNEQFF. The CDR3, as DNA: TGTGCCACCAGCAGATCTCGACTAGCGGGAGCCCACAATGAGCAGTTCTTC. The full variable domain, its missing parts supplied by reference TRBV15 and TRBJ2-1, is DAMVIQNPRYQVTQFGKPVTLSCSQTLNHNVMYWYQQKSSQAPKLLFHYYDKDFNNEADTPDNFQSRRPNTSFCFLDIRSPGLGDTAMYLCATSRSRLAGAHNEQFFGPGTRLTVL.

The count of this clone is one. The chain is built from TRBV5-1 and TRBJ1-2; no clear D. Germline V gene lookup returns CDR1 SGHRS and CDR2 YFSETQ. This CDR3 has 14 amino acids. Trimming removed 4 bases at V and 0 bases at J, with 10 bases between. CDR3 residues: CASSPTTANYGYTF. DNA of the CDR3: TGCGCCAGCAGCCCGACAACGGCTAACTATGGCTACACCTTC.

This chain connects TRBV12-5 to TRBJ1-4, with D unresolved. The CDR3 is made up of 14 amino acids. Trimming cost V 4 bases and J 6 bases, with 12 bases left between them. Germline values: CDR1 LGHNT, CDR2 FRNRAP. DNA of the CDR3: TGTGCTAGTGGTTCTGCGCGGTGGGATGAAAAACTGTTTTTT. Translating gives CASGSARWDEKLFF.

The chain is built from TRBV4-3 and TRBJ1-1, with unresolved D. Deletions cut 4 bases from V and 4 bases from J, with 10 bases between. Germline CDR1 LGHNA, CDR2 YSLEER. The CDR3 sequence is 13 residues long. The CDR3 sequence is CASSLGRATEAFF. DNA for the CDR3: TGCGCCAGCAGCCTAGGGAGGGCCACTGAAGCTTTCTTT.

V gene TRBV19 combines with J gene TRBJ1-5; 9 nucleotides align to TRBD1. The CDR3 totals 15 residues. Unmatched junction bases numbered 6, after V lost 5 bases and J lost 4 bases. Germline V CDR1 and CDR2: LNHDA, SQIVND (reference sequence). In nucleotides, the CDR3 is TGTGCCAGTAGTGACGGACAGGGGTATAATCAGCCCCAGCATTTT. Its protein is CASSDGQGYNQPQHF.

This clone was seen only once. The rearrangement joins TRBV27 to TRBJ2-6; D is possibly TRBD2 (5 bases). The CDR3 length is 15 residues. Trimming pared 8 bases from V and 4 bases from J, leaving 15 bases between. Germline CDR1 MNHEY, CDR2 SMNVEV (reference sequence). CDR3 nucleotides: TGTGCCAGCCGCCACCCGCGGGCCGGGGCCAACGTCCTGACTTTC. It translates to CASRHPRAGANVLTF.

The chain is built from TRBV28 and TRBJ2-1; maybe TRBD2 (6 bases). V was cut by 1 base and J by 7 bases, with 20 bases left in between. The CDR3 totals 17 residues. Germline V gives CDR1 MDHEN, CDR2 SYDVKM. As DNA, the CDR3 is TGTGCCAGCAGTTTATCCTCTCTTGTGGCAGGGAGGAATGAGCAGTTCTTC. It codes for CASSLSSLVAGRNEQFF.

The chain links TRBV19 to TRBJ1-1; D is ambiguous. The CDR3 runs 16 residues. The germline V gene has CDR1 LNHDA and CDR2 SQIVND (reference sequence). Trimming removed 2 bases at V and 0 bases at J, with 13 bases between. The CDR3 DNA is TGTGCCAGTAGTATACTGAAGACGAACGTGAACACTGAAGCTTTCTTT. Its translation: CASSILKTNVNTEAFF.

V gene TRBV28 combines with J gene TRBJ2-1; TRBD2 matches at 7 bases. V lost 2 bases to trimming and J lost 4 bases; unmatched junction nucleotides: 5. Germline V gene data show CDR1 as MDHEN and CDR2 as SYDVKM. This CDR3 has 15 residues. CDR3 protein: CASSLPGRGYNEQFF. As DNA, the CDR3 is TGTGCCAGCAGTTTACCAGGGCGGGGGTACAATGAGCAGTTCTTC. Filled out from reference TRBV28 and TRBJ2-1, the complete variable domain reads DVKVTQSSRYLVKRTGEKVFLECVQDMDHENMFWYRQDPGLGLRLIYFSYDVKMKEKGDIPEGYSVSREKKERFSLILESASTNQTSMYLCASSLPGRGYNEQFFGPGTRLTVL.

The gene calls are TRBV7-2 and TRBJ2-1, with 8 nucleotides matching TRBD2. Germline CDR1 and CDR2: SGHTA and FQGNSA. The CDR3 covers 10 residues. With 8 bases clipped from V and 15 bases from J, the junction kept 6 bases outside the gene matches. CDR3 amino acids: CASGRAGGFF. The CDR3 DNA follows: TGTGCCAGCGGTCGGGCGGGAGGGTTCTTC.